This TCR beta chain was sequenced during a study of early T cells in non-severe SARS-CoV-2 infection. Study in general: Bulk RNA taken from unsorted whole blood was sequenced, leaving chains unpaired.

General study findings and limits: Matching with VDJdb favored anti-spike CD8 responses (missing private and CD4 specificities).

The library protocol tagged individual cDNA molecules with unique molecular identifiers. Via MiXCR, TCRdb re-called the 5' RACE reads, giving one row per CDR3 protein. The sample has some 19,000 distinct CDR3 sequences, 4% to 5.5% seen once. This clonotype turned up a few times. Its antigen is as yet unknown. The CDR3 spans 16 residues. CDR1 and CDR2 from the germline V gene are SGHVS and FNYEAQ. With 5 bases clipped from V and 9 bases from J, the junction kept 13 bases outside the gene matches. The rearrangement links TRBV7-6 to TRBJ2-1; TRBD2 matches 10 bases. Sequencing used whole blood. This TCR derives from an adult who was a healthcare worker with PCR-confirmed SARS-CoV-2 infection or an uninfected control (not recorded which). DNA for the CDR3: TGTGCCAGCAGCGGTGGTAGCGGGGGGTTCTCGGGTGAGCAGTTCTTC. This gives the protein CASSGGSGGFSGEQFF.